Following are 16 T cell receptor beta chains from one sample sequenced in a study of T-cell memory formation after mild COVID-19. TCRdb reanalysed the 5' RACE reads using MiXCR and keeps one entry per CDR3 protein. The sample includes approximately 150,000 distinct CDR3 sequences, 6% to 7% seen only once; the top ten take around 2%. Input material: PBMCs or a T cell subset sorted from them (not recorded which). The receptors here all came from an adult woman who had mild COVID-19 (a few samples of this study predate the infection). Cell type and time point are not known.

This clonotype was seen only a few times. This chain joins TRBV20-1 and TRBJ1-1; D not certain. The length of the CDR3 is 12 residues. The V gene's germline CDR1 is DFQATT and CDR2 SNEGSKA (reference sequence). V dropped 1 base and J dropped 3 bases, with 6 bases sitting between them. The CDR3: CSARVGHTEAFF. The CDR3 bases are TGCAGTGCTAGAGTCGGACACACTGAAGCTTTCTTT.

The V and J genes are TRBV18 and TRBJ2-1; D might be TRBD1 (6 bases). The germline gives CDR1 KGHSH, CDR2 LQKENI. V was trimmed by 6 bases and J by 6 bases, leaving 12 bases between them. CDR3 length: 13 residues. CDR3 region: CASSLDSSNEQFF. For the CDR3, the DNA is TGTGCCAGCTCTCTGGACAGCAGCAATGAGCAGTTCTTC.

V gene TRBV5-6 combines with J gene TRBJ2-5, with 7 bases matching TRBD2. The ends lost 1 base at V and 1 base at J; junction bases unmatched: 7. Germline V CDR1 and CDR2: SGHDT, YYEEEE. The CDR3 runs 16 residues. The CDR3, as DNA: TGTGCCAGCAGCTTGTGGACTAGTAATGCCCAAGAGACCCAGTACTTC. Translation: CASSLWTSNAQETQYF. The full variable domain, with the rest looked up from reference TRBV5-6 and TRBJ2-5, is DAGVTQSPTHLIKTRGQQVTLRCSPKSGHDTVSWYQQALGQGPQFIFQYYEEEERQRGNFPDRFSGHQFPNYSSELNVNALLLGDSALYLCASSLWTSNAQETQYFGPGTRLLVL.

This clonotype was detected many times. The V and J genes are TRBV4-3 and TRBJ1-2, with 9 bases lining up with TRBD1. V gave up 3 bases and J gave up 2 bases; unmatched junction bases: 7. The CDR3 is 16 residues long. Germline CDR1 is LGHNA and CDR2 is YSLEER. CDR3 bases: TGCGCCAGCAGCCAGGCCGGGACAGGGTACAACTATGGCTACACCTTC. It yields the protein CASSQAGTGYNYGYTF.

The chain couples TRBV19 to TRBJ2-1; the D is unclear. Germline V gives CDR1 LNHDA, CDR2 SQIVND (reference sequence). The CDR3 spans 14 residues. The germline V and J ends were trimmed by 3 bases and 5 bases, with 11 bases remaining between them. Here the CDR3 DNA reads TGTGCCAGTAGTATGTGGCTAATCGACAATGAGCAGTTCTTC. Amino acids: CASSMWLIDNEQFF.

This clonotype was found a few times. J is TRBJ1-6 and V is TRBV5-1; 8 bases fit TRBD1. V lost 0 bases, J lost 7 bases, and 3 bases stayed unmatched. Looked up from germline, CDR1 is SGHRS and CDR2 is YFSETQ. The CDR3 is 15 amino acids. The CDR3 sequence: CASSLGTGKNSPLHF. CDR3 coding DNA: TGCGCCAGCAGCTTGGGGACAGGGAAAAATTCACCCCTCCACTTT.

This clonotype was detected many times. This chain's CDR3 is CASSLEPGQGSYF. Written as DNA, the CDR3 is TGTGCCAGCAGCTTAGAGCCGGGACAGGGCTCCTACTTC. The genes are TRBV5-6 and TRBJ2-7, with TRBD1 identical over 9 bases. The trim removed 2 bases at V and 13 bases at J, leaving 10 bases unmatched. This CDR3 has 13 residues. Germline V CDR1 and CDR2: SGHDT, YYEEEE.

This clonotype was seen only a few times. This chain connects TRBV9 to TRBJ1-4, with 7 bases that match TRBD1. Per the germline V gene, CDR1 is SGDLS and CDR2 is YYNGEE. This CDR3 spans 15 amino acids. Trimming cost V 1 base and J 3 bases; bases outside gene matches: 3. In DNA form, the CDR3 reads TGTGCCAGCAGCGTATTGGGACAGCCTAATGAAAAACTGTTTTTT. Translation gives CASSVLGQPNEKLFF.

This clonotype has a handful of counts. The rearrangement uses TRBV5-1 and TRBJ2-3; D uncertain. The CDR3 contains 13 residues. Germline V gene sequence: CDR1 SGHRS, CDR2 YFSETQ. Trimming cost V 4 bases and J 5 bases, with 11 bases left between them. The CDR3 DNA follows: TGCGCCAGCAGCCCTATTCACAGAGATACGCAGTATTTT. Protein: CASSPIHRDTQYF.

This clonotype was recorded once. The genes are TRBV29-1 and TRBJ2-3; 8 bases map to TRBD2. Trimming cost V 3 bases and J 2 bases; bases outside gene matches: 4. The CDR3 has 14 amino acids. The germline gives CDR1 SQVTM, CDR2 ANQGSEA. DNA of the CDR3: TGCAGCGTTGACGGGGGGGGGAACACAGATACGCAGTATTTT. Translated: CSVDGGGNTDTQYF.

This clonotype was observed many times. The genes are TRBV6-6 and TRBJ2-4; 8 nucleotides align to TRBD2. V dropped 5 bases and J dropped 5; count of bases not matched to a gene: 5. The CDR3 length is 14 residues. Germline V gene sequence: CDR1 MNHNY, CDR2 SVGAGI (reference sequence). The CDR3 coding sequence is TGTGCCAGCAGTCAACTAGCGGTGCAAAACATTCAGTACTTC. Translation gives CASSQLAVQNIQYF.

The chain has TRBV11-2 and TRBJ2-1; the match to TRBD2 covers 9 bases. The junction had 6 bases not matched to a gene; V was cut back by 5 bases and J by 10 bases. The CDR3 totals 13 residues. The V gene's germline CDR1 is SGHAT and CDR2 FQNNGV. CDR3 sequence: CASSPRLAGEQFF. The CDR3 DNA sequence: TGTGCCAGCAGCCCTCGCCTAGCGGGGGAGCAGTTCTTC.

The chain employs TRBV6-5 and TRBJ2-5; 13 bases map to TRBD2. V shed 3 bases, J shed 4 bases, and the junction held 17 bases outside the gene matches. Germline V CDR1 and CDR2: MNHEY, SVGAGI. The CDR3 has 20 amino acids. Here the CDR3 reads CASSYKLGLAGSGSRETQYF. CDR3 sequence (DNA): TGTGCCAGCAGTTATAAGTTGGGACTAGCGGGATCTGGGTCTCGAGAGACCCAGTACTTC.

The chain has TRBV3-1 and TRBJ1-3; no firm D call. The CDR3 is made up of 12 amino acids. Germline V gives CDR1 LGHDT, CDR2 YNNKEL (reference sequence). Trimming left V 4 bases short and J 7 bases short, with 8 bases between. The chain's CDR3 is CASSPGGNTIYF. CDR3 nucleotides: TGTGCCAGCAGCCCGGGCGGGAACACCATATATTTT.

The table lists this clonotype with a few counts. The chain couples TRBV12-3 or TRBV12-4 to TRBJ1-1; D gene uncertain. Between the trimmed V and J ends, which lost 6 bases and 5 bases, there was a span of 10 bases. The CDR3 has 12 amino acids. CDR3 DNA sequence: TGTGCCAGCAGAATTGGGTGGACTGAAGCTTTCTTT. Protein: CASRIGWTEAFF.

This clonotype was found a few times. The chain employs TRBV6-4 and TRBJ2-7, with D perhaps matching TRBD1 (6 bases). Germline V gene sequence: CDR1 MRHNA, CDR2 SNTAGT. The CDR3 loop spans 14 amino acids. V was cut by 7 bases and J by 4 bases, with 17 bases left in between. The chain's CDR3 is CASILTGRRYEQYF. The DNA of the CDR3 is TGTGCCAGCATTCTGACAGGTCGCCGTTACGAGCAGTACTTC.